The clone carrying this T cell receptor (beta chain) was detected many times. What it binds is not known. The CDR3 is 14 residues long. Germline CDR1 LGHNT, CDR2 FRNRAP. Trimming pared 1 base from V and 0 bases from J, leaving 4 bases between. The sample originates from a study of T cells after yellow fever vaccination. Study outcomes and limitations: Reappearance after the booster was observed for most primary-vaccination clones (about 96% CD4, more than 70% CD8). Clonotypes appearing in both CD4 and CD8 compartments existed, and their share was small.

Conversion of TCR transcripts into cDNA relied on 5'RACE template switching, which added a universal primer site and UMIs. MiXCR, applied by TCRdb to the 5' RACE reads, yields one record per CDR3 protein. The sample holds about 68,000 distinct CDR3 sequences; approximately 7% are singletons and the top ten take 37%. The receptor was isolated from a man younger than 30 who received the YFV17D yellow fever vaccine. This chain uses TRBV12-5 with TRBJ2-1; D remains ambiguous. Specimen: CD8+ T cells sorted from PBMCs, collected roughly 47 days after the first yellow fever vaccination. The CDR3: CASGLGSSYNEQFF. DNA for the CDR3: TGTGCTAGTGGTTTGGGGAGCTCCTACAATGAGCAGTTCTTC.